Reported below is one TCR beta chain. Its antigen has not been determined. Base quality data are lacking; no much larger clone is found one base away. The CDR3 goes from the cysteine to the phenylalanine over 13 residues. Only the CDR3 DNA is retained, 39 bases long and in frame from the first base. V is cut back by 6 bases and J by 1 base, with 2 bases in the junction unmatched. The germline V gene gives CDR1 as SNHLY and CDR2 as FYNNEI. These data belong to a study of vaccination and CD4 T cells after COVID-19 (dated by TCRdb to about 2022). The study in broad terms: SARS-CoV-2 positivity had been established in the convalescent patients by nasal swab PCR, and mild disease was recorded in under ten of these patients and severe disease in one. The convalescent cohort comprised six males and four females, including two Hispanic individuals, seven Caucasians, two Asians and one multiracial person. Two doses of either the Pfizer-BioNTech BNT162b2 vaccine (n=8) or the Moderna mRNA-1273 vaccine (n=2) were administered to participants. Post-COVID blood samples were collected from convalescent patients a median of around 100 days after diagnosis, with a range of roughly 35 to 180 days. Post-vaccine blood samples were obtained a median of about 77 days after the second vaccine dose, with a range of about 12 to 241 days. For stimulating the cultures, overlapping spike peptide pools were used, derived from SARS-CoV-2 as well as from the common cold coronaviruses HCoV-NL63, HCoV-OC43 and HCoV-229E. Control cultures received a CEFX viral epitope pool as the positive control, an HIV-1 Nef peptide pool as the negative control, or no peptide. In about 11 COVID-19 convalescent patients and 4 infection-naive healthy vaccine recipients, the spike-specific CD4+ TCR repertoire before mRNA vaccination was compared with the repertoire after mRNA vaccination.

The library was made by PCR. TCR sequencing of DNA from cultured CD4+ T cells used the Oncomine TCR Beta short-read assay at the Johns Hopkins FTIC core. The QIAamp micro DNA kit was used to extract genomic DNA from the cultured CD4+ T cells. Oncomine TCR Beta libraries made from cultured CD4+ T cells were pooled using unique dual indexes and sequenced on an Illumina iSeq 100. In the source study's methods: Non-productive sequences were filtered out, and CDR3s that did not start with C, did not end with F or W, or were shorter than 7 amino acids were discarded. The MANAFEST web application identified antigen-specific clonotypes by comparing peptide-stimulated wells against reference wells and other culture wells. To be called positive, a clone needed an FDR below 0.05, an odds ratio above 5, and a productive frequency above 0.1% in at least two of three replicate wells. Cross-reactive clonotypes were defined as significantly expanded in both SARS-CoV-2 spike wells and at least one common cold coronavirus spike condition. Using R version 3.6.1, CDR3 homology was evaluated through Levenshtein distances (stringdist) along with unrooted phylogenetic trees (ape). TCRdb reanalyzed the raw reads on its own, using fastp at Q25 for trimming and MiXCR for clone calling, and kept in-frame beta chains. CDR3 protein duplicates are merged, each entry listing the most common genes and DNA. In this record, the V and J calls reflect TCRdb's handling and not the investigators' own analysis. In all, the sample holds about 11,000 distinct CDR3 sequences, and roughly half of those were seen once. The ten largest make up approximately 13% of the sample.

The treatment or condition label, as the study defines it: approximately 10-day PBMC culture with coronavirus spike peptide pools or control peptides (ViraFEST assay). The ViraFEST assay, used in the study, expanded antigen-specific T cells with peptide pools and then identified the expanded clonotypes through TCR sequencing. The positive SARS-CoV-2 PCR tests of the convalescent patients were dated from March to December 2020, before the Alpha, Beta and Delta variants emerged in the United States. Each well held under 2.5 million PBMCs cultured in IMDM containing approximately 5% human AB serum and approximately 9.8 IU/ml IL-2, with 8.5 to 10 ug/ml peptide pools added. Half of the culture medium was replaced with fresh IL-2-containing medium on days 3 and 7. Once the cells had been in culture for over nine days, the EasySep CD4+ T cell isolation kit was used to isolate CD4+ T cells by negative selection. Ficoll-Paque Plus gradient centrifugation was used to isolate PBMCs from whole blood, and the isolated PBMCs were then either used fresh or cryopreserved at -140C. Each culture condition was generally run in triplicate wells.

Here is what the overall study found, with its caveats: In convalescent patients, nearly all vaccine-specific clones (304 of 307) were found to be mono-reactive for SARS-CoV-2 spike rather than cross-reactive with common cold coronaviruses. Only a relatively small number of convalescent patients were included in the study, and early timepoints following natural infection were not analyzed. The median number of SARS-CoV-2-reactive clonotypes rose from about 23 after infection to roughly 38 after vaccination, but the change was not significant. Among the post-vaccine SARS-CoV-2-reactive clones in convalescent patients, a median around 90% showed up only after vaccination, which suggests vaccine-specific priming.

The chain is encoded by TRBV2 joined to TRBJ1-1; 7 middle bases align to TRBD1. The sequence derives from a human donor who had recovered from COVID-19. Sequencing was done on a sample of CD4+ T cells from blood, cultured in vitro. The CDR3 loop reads CASRAGGNTEAFF. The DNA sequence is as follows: TGTGCCAGCAGGGCAGGGGGGAACACTGAAGCTTTCTTT.